This T cell receptor beta chain was identified during a study of brain T cells in children with intractable seizures. The germline gives CDR1 MNHEY, CDR2 SMNVEV (reference sequence). There are 13 residues in the CDR3. The V segment lost 7 bases and the J segment 5 bases; nucleotides outside the gene matches: 5. Only in-frame clones appear in the TCRdb table, and some are missing; sequencing was by immunoSEQ multiplex PCR. The sample lists about 64,000 clones; approximately 95% were seen once. The material sequenced was peripheral blood, taken at surgery. This clonotype was sampled from a boy younger than two with focal cortical dysplasia and intractable seizures. This sequence joins TRBV27 and TRBJ2-5; the match to TRBD2 covers 9 bases. The CDR3 spells CASMAGGGETQYF. CDR3 DNA: TGTGCCAGCATGGCGGGAGGGGGGGAGACCCAGTACTTC.